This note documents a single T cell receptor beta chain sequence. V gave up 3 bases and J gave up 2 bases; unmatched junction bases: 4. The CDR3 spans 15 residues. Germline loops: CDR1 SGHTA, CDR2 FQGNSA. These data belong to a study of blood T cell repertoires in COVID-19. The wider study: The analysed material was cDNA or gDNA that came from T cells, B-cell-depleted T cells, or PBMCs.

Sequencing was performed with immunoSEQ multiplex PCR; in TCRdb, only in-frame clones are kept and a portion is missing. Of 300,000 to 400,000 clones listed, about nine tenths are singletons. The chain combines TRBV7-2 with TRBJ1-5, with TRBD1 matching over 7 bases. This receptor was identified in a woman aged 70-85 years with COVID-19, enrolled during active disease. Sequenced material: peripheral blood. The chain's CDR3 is CASSLTQGGNQPQHF. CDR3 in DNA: TGTGCCAGCAGCTTGACCCAGGGGGGCAATCAGCCCCAGCATTTT. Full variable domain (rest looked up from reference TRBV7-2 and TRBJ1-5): GAGVSQSPSNKVTEKGKDVELRCDPISGHTALYWYRQSLGQGLEFLIYFQGNSAPDKSGLPSDRFSAERTGGSVSTLTIQRTQQEDSAVYLCASSLTQGGNQPQHFGDGTRLSIL.